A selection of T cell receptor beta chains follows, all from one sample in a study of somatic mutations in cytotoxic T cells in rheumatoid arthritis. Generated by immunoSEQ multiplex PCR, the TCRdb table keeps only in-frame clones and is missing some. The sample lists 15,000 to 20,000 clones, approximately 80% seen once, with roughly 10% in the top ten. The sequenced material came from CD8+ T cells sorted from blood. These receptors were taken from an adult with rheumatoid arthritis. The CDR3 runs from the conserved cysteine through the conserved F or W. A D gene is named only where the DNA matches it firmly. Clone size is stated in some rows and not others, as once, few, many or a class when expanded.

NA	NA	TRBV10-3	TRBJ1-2	TGTGCCATCAGTGAGTCTCAGGGCTATGGCTATGGCTACACCTTC	CAISESQGYGYGYTF
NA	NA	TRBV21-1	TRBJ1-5	TGTGCCAGCACCCTCCCGGGTCCCAATCAGCCCCAGCATTTT	CASTLPGPNQPQHF
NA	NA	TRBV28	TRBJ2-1	TGTGCCAGCAGTCTCCCTCGACACTTCCAAGGGCACAATGAGCAGTTCTTC	CASSLPRHFQGHNEQFF
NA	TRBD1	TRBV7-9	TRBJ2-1	TGTGCCAGCAGTTCTCCGGGACAGGGTGGTGAGCAGTTCTTC	CASSSPGQGGEQFF
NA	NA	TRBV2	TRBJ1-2	TGTGCCAGCAGTGCAGGGCAGGGCATAAGTAACTATGGCTACACCTTC	CASSAGQGISNYGYTF
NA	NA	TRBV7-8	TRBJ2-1	TGTGCCAGCAGCGACCTAGGGAGCTCCTACAATGAGCAGTTCTTC	CASSDLGSSYNEQFF
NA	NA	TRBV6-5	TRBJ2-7	TGTGCCAGCGCAGGAGGGAGAATTACCTACGAGCAGTACTTC	CASAGGRITYEQYF
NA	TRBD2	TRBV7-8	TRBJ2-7	TGTGCCAGCAGCTTACCCTCGGGACTAGCGGCCGAGCAGTACTTC	CASSLPSGLAAEQYF
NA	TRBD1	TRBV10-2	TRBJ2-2	TGCGCCAGCAGTGAGACAGGGGGAATAACCGGGGAGCTGTTTTTT	CASSETGGITGELFF
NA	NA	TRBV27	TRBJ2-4	TGTGCCAGCAGCGCCGGGGACACTCAAAACATTCAGTACTTC	CASSAGDTQNIQYF
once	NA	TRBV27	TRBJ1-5	TGTGCCAGCAAGGAGGCAGGCAATCAGCCCCAGCATTTT	CASKEAGNQPQHF